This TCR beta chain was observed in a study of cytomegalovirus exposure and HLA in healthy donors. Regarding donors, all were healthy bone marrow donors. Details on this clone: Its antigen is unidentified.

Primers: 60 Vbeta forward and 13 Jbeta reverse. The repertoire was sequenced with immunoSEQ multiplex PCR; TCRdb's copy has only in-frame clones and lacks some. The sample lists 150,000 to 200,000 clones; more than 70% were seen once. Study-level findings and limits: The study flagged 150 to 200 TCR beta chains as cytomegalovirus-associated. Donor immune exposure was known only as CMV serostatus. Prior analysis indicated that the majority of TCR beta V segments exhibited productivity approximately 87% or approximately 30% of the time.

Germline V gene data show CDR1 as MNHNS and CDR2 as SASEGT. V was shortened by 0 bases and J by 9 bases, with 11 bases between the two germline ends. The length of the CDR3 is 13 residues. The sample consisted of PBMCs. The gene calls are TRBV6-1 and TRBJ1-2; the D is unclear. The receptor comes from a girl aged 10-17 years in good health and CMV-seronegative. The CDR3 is CASSEARRGRYTF. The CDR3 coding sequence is TGTGCCAGCAGTGAAGCCCGGCGGGGTCGCTACACCTTC.